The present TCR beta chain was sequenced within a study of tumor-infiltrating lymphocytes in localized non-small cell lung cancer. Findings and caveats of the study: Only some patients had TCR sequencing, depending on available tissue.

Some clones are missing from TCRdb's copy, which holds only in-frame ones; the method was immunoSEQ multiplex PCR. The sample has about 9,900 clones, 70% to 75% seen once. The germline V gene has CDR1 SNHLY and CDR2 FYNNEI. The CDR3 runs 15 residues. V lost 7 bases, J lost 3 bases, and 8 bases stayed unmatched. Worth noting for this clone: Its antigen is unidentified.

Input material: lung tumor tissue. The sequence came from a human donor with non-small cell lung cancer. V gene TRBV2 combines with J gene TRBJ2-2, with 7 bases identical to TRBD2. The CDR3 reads CASMGGPGYTGELFF. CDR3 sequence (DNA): TGTGCCAGCATGGGAGGGCCGGGGTACACCGGGGAGCTGTTTTTT.